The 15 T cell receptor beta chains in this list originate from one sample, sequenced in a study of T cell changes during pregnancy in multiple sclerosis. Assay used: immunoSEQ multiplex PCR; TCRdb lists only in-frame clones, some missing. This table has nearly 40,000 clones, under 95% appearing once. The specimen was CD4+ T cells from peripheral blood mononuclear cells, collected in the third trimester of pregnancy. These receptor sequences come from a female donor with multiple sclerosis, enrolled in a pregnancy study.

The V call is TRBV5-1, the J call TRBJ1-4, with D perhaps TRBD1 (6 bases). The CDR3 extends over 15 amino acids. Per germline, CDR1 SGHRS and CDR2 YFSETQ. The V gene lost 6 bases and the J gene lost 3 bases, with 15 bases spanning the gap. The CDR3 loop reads CASMAGGAANEKLFF. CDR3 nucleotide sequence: TGCGCCAGCATGGCGGGGGGGGCGGCTAATGAAAAACTGTTTTTT.

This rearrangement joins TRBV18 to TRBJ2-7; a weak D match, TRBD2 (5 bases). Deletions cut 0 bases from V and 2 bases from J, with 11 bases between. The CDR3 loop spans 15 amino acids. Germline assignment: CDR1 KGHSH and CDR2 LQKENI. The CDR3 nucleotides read TGTGCCAGCTCACCACCTGGGGAGAGGACCTACGAGCAGTACTTC. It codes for CASSPPGERTYEQYF.

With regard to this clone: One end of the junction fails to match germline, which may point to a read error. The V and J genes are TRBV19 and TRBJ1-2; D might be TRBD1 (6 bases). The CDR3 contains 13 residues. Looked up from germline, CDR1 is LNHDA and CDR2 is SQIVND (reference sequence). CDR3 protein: CASSDTSRDTDNF. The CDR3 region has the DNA TGTGCCAGTAGTGATACCTCGAGGGACACGGATAACTTC.

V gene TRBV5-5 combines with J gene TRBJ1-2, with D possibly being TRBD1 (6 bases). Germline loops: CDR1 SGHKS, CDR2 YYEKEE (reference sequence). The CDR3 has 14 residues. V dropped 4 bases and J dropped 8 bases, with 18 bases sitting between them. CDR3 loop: CASSPWDISRGYTF. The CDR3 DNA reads TGTGCCAGCAGCCCCTGGGACATCTCGAGGGGCTACACCTTC.

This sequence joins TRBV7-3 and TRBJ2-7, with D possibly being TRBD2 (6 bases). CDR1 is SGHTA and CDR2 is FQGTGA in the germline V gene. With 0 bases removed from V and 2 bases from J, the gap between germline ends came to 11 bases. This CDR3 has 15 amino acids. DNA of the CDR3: TGTGCCAGCAGCTTAACTCACGGGAGCGCCTACGAGCAGTACTTC. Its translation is CASSLTHGSAYEQYF.

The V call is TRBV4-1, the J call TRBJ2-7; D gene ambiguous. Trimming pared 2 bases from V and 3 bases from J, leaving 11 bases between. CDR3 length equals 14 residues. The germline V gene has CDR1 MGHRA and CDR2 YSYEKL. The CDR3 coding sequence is TGCGCCAGCAGCCAAAACACCGCTCGCTACGAGCAGTACTTC. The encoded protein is CASSQNTARYEQYF.

CDR3 in amino acids: CASSPGLAGGPGELFF. Here the CDR3 DNA reads TGCGCCAGCAGCCCGGGACTAGCGGGAGGGCCCGGGGAGCTGTTTTTT. The chain links TRBV4-1 to TRBJ2-2, with 16 bases matching TRBD2. Per the germline V gene, CDR1 is MGHRA and CDR2 is YSYEKL. J was trimmed by 6 bases and V by 4 bases; bases with no gene match: 2. This CDR3 is 16 amino acids long.

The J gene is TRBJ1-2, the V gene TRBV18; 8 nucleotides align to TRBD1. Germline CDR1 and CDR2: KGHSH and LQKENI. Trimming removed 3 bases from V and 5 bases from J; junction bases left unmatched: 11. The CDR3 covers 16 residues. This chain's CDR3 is CASSPSLRQGYYGYTF. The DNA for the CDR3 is TGTGCCAGCTCACCGTCCTTGCGACAGGGGTATTATGGCTACACCTTC.

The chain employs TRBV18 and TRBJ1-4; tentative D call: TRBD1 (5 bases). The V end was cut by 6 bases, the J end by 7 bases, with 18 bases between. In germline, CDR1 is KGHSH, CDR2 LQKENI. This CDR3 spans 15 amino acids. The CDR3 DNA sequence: TGTGCCAGCTCCCCTCCGGGGGTAATAGGTGAAAAACTGTTTTTT. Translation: CASSPPGVIGEKLFF.

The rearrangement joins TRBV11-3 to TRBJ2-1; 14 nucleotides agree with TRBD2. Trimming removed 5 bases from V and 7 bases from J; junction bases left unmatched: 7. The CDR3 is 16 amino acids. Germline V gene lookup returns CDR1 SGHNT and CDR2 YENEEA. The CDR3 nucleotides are TGTGCCAGCAGCACCCGACTAGCGGGAGGGAAGAATGAGCAGTTCTTC. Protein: CASSTRLAGGKNEQFF. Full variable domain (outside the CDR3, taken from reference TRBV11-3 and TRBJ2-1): EAGVVQSPRYKIIEKKQPVAFWCNPISGHNTLYWYLQNLGQGPELLIRYENEEAVDDSQLPKDRFSAERLKGVDSTLKIQPAELGDSAVYLCASSTRLAGGKNEQFFGPGTRLTVL.

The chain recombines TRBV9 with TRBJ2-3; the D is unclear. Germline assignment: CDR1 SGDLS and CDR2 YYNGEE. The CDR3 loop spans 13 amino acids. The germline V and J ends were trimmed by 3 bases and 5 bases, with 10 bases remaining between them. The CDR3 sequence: CASSAQLLDTQYF. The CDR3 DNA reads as TGTGCCAGCAGCGCGCAACTGCTAGATACGCAGTATTTT.

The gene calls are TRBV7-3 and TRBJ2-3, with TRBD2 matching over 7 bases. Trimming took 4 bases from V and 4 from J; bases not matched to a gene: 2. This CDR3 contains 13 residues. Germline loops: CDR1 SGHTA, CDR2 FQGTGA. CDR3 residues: CASSSRGADTQYF. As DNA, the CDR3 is TGTGCCAGCAGCTCCCGGGGGGCAGATACGCAGTATTTT.

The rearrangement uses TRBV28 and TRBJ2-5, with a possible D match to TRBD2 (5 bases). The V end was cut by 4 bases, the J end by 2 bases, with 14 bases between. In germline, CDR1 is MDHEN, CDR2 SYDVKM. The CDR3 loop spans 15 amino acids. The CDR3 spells CASSYSGLYQETQYF. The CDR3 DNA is TGTGCCAGCAGTTATTCAGGACTTTATCAAGAGACCCAGTACTTC.

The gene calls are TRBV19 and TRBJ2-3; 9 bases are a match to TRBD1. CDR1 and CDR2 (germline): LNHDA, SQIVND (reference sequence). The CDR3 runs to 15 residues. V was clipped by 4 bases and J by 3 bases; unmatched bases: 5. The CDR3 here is CASSRSGTGTDTQYF. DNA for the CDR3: TGTGCCAGTAGTAGGTCGGGGACAGGGACAGATACGCAGTATTTT. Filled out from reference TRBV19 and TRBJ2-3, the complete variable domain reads DGGITQSPKYLFRKEGQNVTLSCEQNLNHDAMYWYRQDPGQGLRLIYYSQIVNDFQKGDIAEGYSVSREKKESFPLTVTSAQKNPTAFYLCASSRSGTGTDTQYFGPGTRLTVL.

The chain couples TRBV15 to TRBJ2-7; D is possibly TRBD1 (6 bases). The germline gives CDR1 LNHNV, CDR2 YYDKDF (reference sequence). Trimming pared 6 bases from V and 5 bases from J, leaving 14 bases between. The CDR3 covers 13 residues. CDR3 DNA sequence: TGTGCCACCAGGGACAGCTCGGGCAACGAGCAGTACTTC. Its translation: CATRDSSGNEQYF.